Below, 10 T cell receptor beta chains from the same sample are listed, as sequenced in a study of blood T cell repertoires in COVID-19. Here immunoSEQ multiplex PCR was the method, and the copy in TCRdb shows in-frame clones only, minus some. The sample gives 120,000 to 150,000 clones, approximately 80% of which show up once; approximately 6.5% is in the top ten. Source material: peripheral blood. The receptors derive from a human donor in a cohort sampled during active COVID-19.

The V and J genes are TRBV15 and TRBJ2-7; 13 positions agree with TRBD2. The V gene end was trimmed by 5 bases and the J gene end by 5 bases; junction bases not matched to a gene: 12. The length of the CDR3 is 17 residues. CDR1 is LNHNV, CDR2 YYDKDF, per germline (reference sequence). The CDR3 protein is CATSATSGGAVSHEQYF. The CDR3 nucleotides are TGTGCCACCAGCGCCACTAGCGGGGGGGCAGTAAGCCACGAGCAGTACTTC.

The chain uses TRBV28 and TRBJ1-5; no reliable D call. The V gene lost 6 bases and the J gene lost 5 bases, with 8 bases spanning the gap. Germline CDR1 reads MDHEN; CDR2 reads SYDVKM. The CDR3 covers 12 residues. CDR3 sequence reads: CASRSQDQPQHF. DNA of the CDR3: TGTGCCAGCAGATCCCAGGATCAGCCCCAGCATTTT. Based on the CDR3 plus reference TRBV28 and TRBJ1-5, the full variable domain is DVKVTQSSRYLVKRTGEKVFLECVQDMDHENMFWYRQDPGLGLRLIYFSYDVKMKEKGDIPEGYSVSREKKERFSLILESASTNQTSMYLCASRSQDQPQHFGDGTRLSIL.

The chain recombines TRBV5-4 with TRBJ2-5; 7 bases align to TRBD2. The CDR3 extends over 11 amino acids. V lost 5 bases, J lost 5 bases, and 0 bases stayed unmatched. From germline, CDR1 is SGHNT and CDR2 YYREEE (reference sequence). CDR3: CASRGGETQYF. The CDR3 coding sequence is TGTGCCAGCAGGGGAGGGGAGACCCAGTACTTC.

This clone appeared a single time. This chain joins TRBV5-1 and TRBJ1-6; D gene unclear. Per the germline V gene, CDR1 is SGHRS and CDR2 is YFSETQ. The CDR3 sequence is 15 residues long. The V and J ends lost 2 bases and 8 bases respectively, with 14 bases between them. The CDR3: CASSFGSGEYSPLHF. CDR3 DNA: TGCGCCAGCAGCTTTGGAAGCGGGGAATATTCACCCCTCCACTTT.

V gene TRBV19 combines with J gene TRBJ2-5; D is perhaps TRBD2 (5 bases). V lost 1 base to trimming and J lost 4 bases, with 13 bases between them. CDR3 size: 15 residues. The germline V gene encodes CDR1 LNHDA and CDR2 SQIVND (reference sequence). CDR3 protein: CASSIGPTTLETQYF. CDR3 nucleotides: TGTGCCAGTAGTATAGGGCCGACTACTTTAGAGACCCAGTACTTC.

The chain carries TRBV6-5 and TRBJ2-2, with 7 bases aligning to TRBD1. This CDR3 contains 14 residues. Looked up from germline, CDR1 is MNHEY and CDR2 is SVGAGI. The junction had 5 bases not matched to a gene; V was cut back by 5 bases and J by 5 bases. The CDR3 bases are TGTGCCAGCAGTCGGGACAGCCTAACCGGGGAGCTGTTTTTT. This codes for CASSRDSLTGELFF.

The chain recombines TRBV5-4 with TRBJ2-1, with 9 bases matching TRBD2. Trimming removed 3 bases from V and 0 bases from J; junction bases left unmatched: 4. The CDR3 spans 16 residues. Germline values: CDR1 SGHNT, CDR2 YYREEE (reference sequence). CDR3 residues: CASSSVSGSSYNEQFF. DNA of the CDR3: TGTGCCAGCAGCTCCGTTAGCGGGAGCTCCTACAATGAGCAGTTCTTC.

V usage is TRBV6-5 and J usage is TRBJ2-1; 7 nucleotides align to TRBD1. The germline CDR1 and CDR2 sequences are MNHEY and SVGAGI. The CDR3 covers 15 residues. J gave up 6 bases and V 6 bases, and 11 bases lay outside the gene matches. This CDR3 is CASSKRRTGGNEQFF. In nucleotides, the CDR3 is TGTGCCAGCAGCAAAAGGCGGACAGGTGGCAATGAGCAGTTCTTC.

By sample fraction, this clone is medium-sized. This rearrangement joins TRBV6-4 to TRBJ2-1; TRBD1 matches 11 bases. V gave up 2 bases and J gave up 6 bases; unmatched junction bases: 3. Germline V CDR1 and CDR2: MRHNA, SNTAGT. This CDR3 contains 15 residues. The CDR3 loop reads CASSDAGQGGNEQFF. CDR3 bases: TGTGCCAGCAGTGACGCGGGACAGGGGGGCAATGAGCAGTTCTTC.

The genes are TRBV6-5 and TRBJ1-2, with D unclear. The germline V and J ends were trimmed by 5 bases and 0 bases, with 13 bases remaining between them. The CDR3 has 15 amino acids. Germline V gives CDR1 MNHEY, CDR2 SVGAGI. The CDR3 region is CASSPHPQTNYGYTF. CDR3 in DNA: TGTGCCAGCAGTCCCCATCCCCAGACTAACTATGGCTACACCTTC.